The 31 T cell receptor beta chains below all came from one sample that was sequenced in a study of Tregs in tolerant kidney transplant recipients. Only in-frame clones appear in the TCRdb table, and some are missing; sequencing was by immunoSEQ multiplex PCR. The profile covers about 15,000 clones, with 53% appearing a single time and around 3.2% taken by the ten largest. Their antigens remain unidentified. CFSE-labeled recipient PBMCs were cultured 6 days with irradiated graft donor PBMCs, then FACS-sorted. The source was CD4+ T cells from blood cultured with allogeneic cells, collected before the transplant. All receptors come from a human patient who received a combined kidney and bone marrow transplant.

The DNA for the CDR3 is TGTGCCAGCAGCCCCCCCGGGGGACCCTACGAGCAGTACTTC. Its translation is CASSPPGGPYEQYF. This chain connects TRBV11-2 to TRBJ2-7; D is possibly TRBD2 (6 bases). The germline gives CDR1 SGHAT, CDR2 FQNNGV. The length of the CDR3 is 14 residues. Trimming removed 5 bases from V and 2 bases from J, with 13 bases in between.

The chain is built from TRBV29-1 and TRBJ2-3, with D hard to call. Germline CDR1 SQVTM, CDR2 ANQGSEA. Trimming took 8 bases from V and 5 from J, leaving 11 bases between them. The length of the CDR3 is 11 residues. For the CDR3, the DNA is TGCAGCATCCACTTCCTAGATACGCAGTATTTT. It translates to CSIHFLDTQYF.

The V and J genes are TRBV7-2 and TRBJ2-1; a weak D match, TRBD2 (5 bases). V was shortened by 2 bases and J by 10 bases, with 12 bases between the two germline ends. Germline V lookup: CDR1 SGHTA, CDR2 FQGNSA. CDR3 length equals 13 residues. The CDR3 reads CASSLRRPQEQFF. CDR3 nucleotides: TGTGCCAGCAGCTTAAGGAGGCCACAGGAGCAGTTCTTC.

The chain employs TRBV5-8 and TRBJ2-5, with 8 bases matching TRBD1. The last part of the DNA fits TRBJ2-7 better; the J call may be wrong. This CDR3 is built from 14 residues. Looked up from germline, CDR1 is SGHTS and CDR2 is YDEGEE. The CDR3 is CASSSGTGLFEQYF. CDR3 in DNA: TGTGCCAGCAGCTCCGGGACAGGTCTGTTCGAGCAGTACTTC.

This sequence joins TRBV10-2 and TRBJ2-7; TRBD1 matches at 7 bases. Germline-derived CDR1 and CDR2 are WSHSY and SAAADI. J was trimmed by 4 bases and V by 6 bases; bases with no gene match: 9. The CDR3 contains 14 residues. CDR3 nucleotide sequence: TGCGCCAGCAGGACAGGGCCTCTCGGATACGAGCAGTACTTC. It specifies CASRTGPLGYEQYF.

V and J are TRBV19 and TRBJ1-2, with D tentatively TRBD1 (6 bases). This CDR3 comprises 15 residues. Germline CDR1 reads LNHDA; CDR2 reads SQIVND (reference sequence). Trimming left V 3 bases short and J 7 bases short, with 18 bases between. The CDR3, as DNA: TGTGCCAGTAGTATTGGTCGGGGGGCACTTATTGGCTACACCTTC. It translates to CASSIGRGALIGYTF. Combining the CDR3 with reference TRBV19 and TRBJ1-2 gives the whole variable domain DGGITQSPKYLFRKEGQNVTLSCEQNLNHDAMYWYRQDPGQGLRLIYYSQIVNDFQKGDIAEGYSVSREKKESFPLTVTSAQKNPTAFYLCASSIGRGALIGYTFGSGTRLTVV.

Sample share makes this clone medium-sized. V and J are TRBV9 and TRBJ1-2, with D perhaps TRBD1 (6 bases). This CDR3 region has 16 residues. Germline CDR1 is SGDLS and CDR2 is YYNGEE. V was clipped by 1 base and J by 4 bases, with 17 bases between them. As DNA, the CDR3 is TGTGCCAGCAGCGTAAAGGGTCAGGGGTATGGCTATGGCTACACCTTC. Translated, it gives CASSVKGQGYGYGYTF.

CDR3 bases: TGTGCCAGCAGCTTAGTCAGGACTGAAGCTTTCTTT. Encoded protein: CASSLVRTEAFF. The V call is TRBV11-3, the J call TRBJ1-1; no reliable D call. The CDR3 loop spans 12 amino acids. Trimming took 1 base from V and 5 from J, leaving 5 bases between them. Germline CDR1 is SGHNT and CDR2 is YENEEA. The whole variable domain, remainder taken from reference TRBV11-3 and TRBJ1-1, is EAGVVQSPRYKIIEKKQPVAFWCNPISGHNTLYWYLQNLGQGPELLIRYENEEAVDDSQLPKDRFSAERLKGVDSTLKIQPAELGDSAVYLCASSLVRTEAFFGQGTRLTVV.

This clone was detected only once. V and J are TRBV21-1 and TRBJ2-7; TRBD1 is the table's D call, not checked against the DNA. TRBV21-1 is marked as a pseudogene. The CDR3 length is 16 residues. CDR3 region: CASSTSGQETNYEQYF. In nucleotides, the CDR3 is TGTGCCAGCAGCACCTCGGGACAGGAAACTAATTACGAGCAGTACTTC.

The J gene is TRBJ1-2, the V gene TRBV5-5, with D possibly being TRBD1 (5 bases). Trimming shortened V by 4 bases and J by 1 base, and 14 bases separated the two germline ends. CDR1 and CDR2 (germline): SGHKS, YYEKEE (reference sequence). This CDR3 region has 15 residues. CDR3 in DNA: TGTGCCAGCAGCCCTGGCTTCAGGGTTAACTATGGCTACACCTTC. Amino acid sequence: CASSPGFRVNYGYTF. The full variable domain, completed using reference TRBV5-5 and TRBJ1-2, is DAGVTQSPTHLIKTRGQQVTLRCSPISGHKSVSWYQQVLGQGPQFIFQYYEKEERGRGNFPDRFSARQFPNYSSELNVNALLLGDSALYLCASSPGFRVNYGYTFGSGTRLTVV.

This clone has just a few counts. One end of the junction varies from germline; a read error may be responsible. The chain recombines TRBV19 with TRBJ1-6; unclear D gene. The CDR3 runs 15 residues. Germline V CDR1 and CDR2: LNHDA, SQIVND (reference sequence). CDR3 nucleotide sequence: TGTGCCAGTAGTATACCCCGGAGGGATAATTCCCCCCTCCACTTT. Protein: CASSIPRRDNSPLHF.

The V gene is TRBV11-2, the J gene TRBJ2-1; D is perhaps TRBD1 (7 bases). Trimming shortened V by 7 bases and J by 4 bases, and 17 bases separated the two germline ends. The CDR3 has 15 residues. CDR1 is SGHAT, CDR2 FQNNGV, per germline. CDR3 region: CASNGAGGPYNEQFF. The CDR3 bases are TGTGCCAGCAATGGGGCAGGGGGGCCATACAATGAGCAGTTCTTC.

This chain joins TRBV19 and TRBJ1-2, with D possibly TRBD1 on 6 matching bases. Germline V CDR1 and CDR2: LNHDA, SQIVND (reference sequence). This CDR3 has 14 residues. Trimming removed 5 bases from V and 4 bases from J, with 14 bases in between. CDR3 DNA: TGTGCCAGTAGTCCAACTACAGGGCCCTATGGCTACACCTTC. It yields the protein CASSPTTGPYGYTF.

By sample share, this clone is medium-sized. The rearrangement links TRBV7-2 to TRBJ2-7; TRBD2 agrees at 7 bases. Germline V CDR1 and CDR2: SGHTA, FQGNSA. V shed 7 bases and J 2 bases; nucleotides not matched to a gene: 8. There are 14 residues in the CDR3. CDR3 region: CASNQNAGAYEQYF. The CDR3, as DNA: TGTGCCAGCAACCAAAACGCGGGGGCCTACGAGCAGTACTTC.

J is TRBJ1-2 and V is TRBV5-4; possibly TRBD1 for D (5 bases). Looked up from germline, CDR1 is SGHNT and CDR2 is YYREEE (reference sequence). The V end lost 1 base, the J end lost 6 bases, and 10 bases lay between the germline ends. CDR3 length: 13 amino acids. CDR3 loop: CASSLQGVDGYTF. In nucleotides, the CDR3 is TGTGCCAGCAGCTTGCAGGGCGTGGATGGCTACACCTTC.

The gene calls are TRBV9 and TRBJ1-2; the D gene is possibly TRBD1 (5 bases). The V gene's germline CDR1 is SGDLS and CDR2 YYNGEE. V was shortened by 3 bases and J by 3 bases, with 15 bases between the two germline ends. CDR3 length equals 15 residues. The DNA of the CDR3 is TGTGCCAGCAGCGAGGACATTGCCCCCCACTATGGCTACACCTTC. Amino acid sequence: CASSEDIAPHYGYTF.

On this clone: This specimen includes other DNA sequences encoding the same CDR3. The CDR3 sequence is CASSLGHLNSPLHF. In DNA, the CDR3 is TGTGCCAGCTCACTTGGACATCTTAATTCACCCCTCCACTTT. The chain employs TRBV18 and TRBJ1-6, with D possibly being TRBD1 (5 bases). V was pared by 4 bases and J by 6 bases, with 10 bases between. Germline CDR1 and CDR2: KGHSH and LQKENI. The CDR3 is 14 residues long.

This chain connects TRBV7-9 to TRBJ2-1, with D possibly being TRBD2 (6 bases). Looked up from germline, CDR1 is SEHNR and CDR2 is FQNEAQ (reference sequence). This CDR3 has 15 amino acids. The V end lost 2 bases, the J end lost 1 base, and 9 bases lay between the germline ends. CDR3 loop: CASSLYAGSYNEQFF. In DNA form, the CDR3 reads TGTGCCAGCAGCTTATATGCGGGATCCTACAATGAGCAGTTCTTC.

This clone ranks as medium-sized. The chain links TRBV21-1 to TRBJ1-1; the listed D gene, TRBD1, was not tested against the DNA. TRBV21-1 corresponds to a pseudogene. This CDR3 is built from 17 residues. The CDR3 nucleotides read TGTGCCAGCAGCAAAGAGATGGAAGAGGGGGAAAACACTGAAGCTTTCTTT. Its translation is CASSKEMEEGENTEAFF.

This chain links TRBV6-6 with TRBJ1-2, with D uncertain. Germline CDR1 reads MNHNY; CDR2 reads SVGAGI (reference sequence). Trimming pared 6 bases from V and 3 bases from J, leaving 5 bases between. The CDR3 spans 11 residues. The CDR3 DNA is TGTGCCAGCAGACAAGACTATGGCTACACCTTC. This translates into CASRQDYGYTF.

The chain is built from TRBV28 and TRBJ2-3; 13 bases map to TRBD2. J was trimmed by 7 bases and V by 3 bases; bases with no gene match: 7. CDR1 MDHEN and CDR2 SYDVKM come from the germline V gene. The length of the CDR3 is 16 residues. The CDR3 protein is CASSFRTSGSPNTQYF. The CDR3 nucleotides are TGTGCCAGCAGTTTCCGGACTAGCGGGAGCCCTAATACGCAGTATTTT.

This chain joins TRBV29-1 and TRBJ1-1; 7 positions agree with TRBD1. The CDR3 consists of 13 residues. The junction had 12 bases not matched to a gene; V was cut back by 4 bases and J by 10 bases. The germline CDR1 and CDR2 sequences are SQVTM and ANQGSEA. The CDR3, as DNA: TGCAGCGTTGGGGGACAGCTAAATGCGAGAGCTTTCTTT. This codes for CSVGGQLNARAFF.

The V gene is TRBV10-3, the J gene TRBJ2-3, with D maybe TRBD2 (5 bases). Germline assignment: CDR1 ENHRY and CDR2 SYGVKD. This CDR3 is 14 amino acids long. Trimming took off 0 bases at V and 6 bases at J, with 10 bases between the two ends. Here the CDR3 reads CAISESRAQDTQYF. The CDR3 DNA follows: TGTGCCATCAGTGAGTCGAGGGCTCAGGATACGCAGTATTTT.

V is TRBV29-1 and J is TRBJ1-5, with a weak D call TRBD1 (5 bases). The germline gives CDR1 SQVTM, CDR2 ANQGSEA. This CDR3 contains 12 residues. Trimming took 6 bases from V and 3 from J, leaving 9 bases between them. CDR3 sequence (DNA): TGCAGCGTGCGGACACCCAATCAGCCCCAGCATTTT. Amino acids: CSVRTPNQPQHF. Supplemented by reference TRBV29-1 and TRBJ1-5, the full variable domain reads SAVISQKPSRDICQRGTSLTIQCQVDSQVTMMFWYRQQPGQSLTLIATANQGSEATYESGFVIDKFPISRPNLTFSTLTVSNMSPEDSSIYLCSVRTPNQPQHFGDGTRLSIL.

This clone was observed a few times. V usage is TRBV7-2 and J usage is TRBJ1-2; 11 bases map to TRBD1. Germline values: CDR1 SGHTA, CDR2 FQGNSA. Trimming cost V 1 base and J 6 bases; bases outside gene matches: 4. CDR3 length equals 15 residues. The CDR3 DNA reads as TGTGCCAGCAGCTTAGGGGGGACAGGGGGGAATGGCTACACCTTC. Its translation is CASSLGGTGGNGYTF.

The rearrangement links TRBV10-3 to TRBJ2-5; D remains unclear. The J call may be incorrect, as the DNA end agrees better with TRBJ2-7. The CDR3 totals 14 residues. Germline CDR1 is ENHRY and CDR2 is SYGVKD. This chain's CDR3 is CAITQNGGPYEQYF. CDR3 nucleotides: TGTGCCATCACTCAAAACGGCGGTCCCTACGAGCAGTACTTC.

This clone was picked up one time. The chain links TRBV19 to TRBJ2-4; D is unclear. This CDR3 contains 15 residues. The ends were cut back, 5 bases at V and 0 bases at J, with 11 bases in the middle. Germline CDR1 reads LNHDA; CDR2 reads SQIVND (reference sequence). This CDR3 is CASSPPIRAKNIQYF. Here the CDR3 DNA reads TGTGCCAGTAGTCCCCCGATTAGAGCCAAAAACATTCAGTACTTC.

The rearrangement uses TRBV19 and TRBJ1-6; 7 nucleotides align to TRBD1. This CDR3 has 14 residues. The ends lost 7 bases at V and 4 bases at J; junction bases unmatched: 4. Germline loops: CDR1 LNHDA, CDR2 SQIVND (reference sequence). CDR3 DNA sequence: TGTGCCAGTAAGGGGACAGCTTATAATTCACCCCTCCACTTT. This sequence encodes CASKGTAYNSPLHF.

By sample fraction, this clone is medium-sized. V is TRBV7-9 and J is TRBJ2-1, with 11 nucleotides matching TRBD2. This CDR3 has 14 residues. Trimming at V came to 4 bases and at J to 8 bases, leaving 4 bases not matched to a gene. CDR1 is SEHNR, CDR2 FQNEAQ, per germline (reference sequence). DNA for the CDR3: TGTGCCAGCAGCTGGGGACTAGCGGTTGATGAGCAGTTCTTC. Its translation is CASSWGLAVDEQFF. Using reference TRBV7-9 and TRBJ2-1 for the parts outside the CDR3, the full variable domain is DTGVSQNPRHKITKRGQNVTFRCDPISEHNRLYWYRQTLGQGPEFLTYFQNEAQLEKSRLLSDRFSAERPKGSFSTLEIQRTEQGDSAMYLCASSWGLAVDEQFFGPGTRLTVL.

This chain connects TRBV18 to TRBJ1-2; 8 bases map to TRBD1. The CDR3 is made up of 14 amino acids. Germline CDR1 reads KGHSH; CDR2 reads LQKENI. V shed 5 bases and J 6 bases; nucleotides not matched to a gene: 8. CDR3 sequence: CASSSQGAGNGYTF. CDR3 coding DNA: TGTGCCAGCTCATCCCAGGGGGCGGGGAATGGCTACACCTTC.

The sample holds one count of this clone. The CDR3 region is CASSKGADSYNEQFF. As DNA, the CDR3 is TGTGCCAGCAGCAAAGGGGCCGACAGTTACAATGAGCAGTTCTTC. The V gene is TRBV21-1, the J gene TRBJ2-1; TRBD1 is the table's D call and was not checked against the DNA. TRBV21-1 is labeled a pseudogene. CDR3 size: 15 residues.